Listed below are T cell receptor beta chains from one sample, sequenced in a study of blood T cell dynamics during melanoma immunotherapy. The method was immunoSEQ multiplex PCR; TCRdb's version includes in-frame clones alone and lacks a portion of them. The sample has over 3,500 clones; over 70% are singletons. The source was blood, collected from a patient treated with checkpoint blockade. Receptors were obtained from a human donor with melanoma. Each CDR3 is given with its conserved first and last residue. D genes are given only for firm matches. The size field is filled for only some rows; it gives once, few, many or a size class.

cdr3_nt: TGTGCCAGCAGCCTAGGACCCCTGAACACTGAAGCTTTCTTT; cdr3_aa: CASSLGPLNTEAFF; v_call: TRBV7-3; j_call: TRBJ1-1; clone_size: .; d_call: .
cdr3_nt: TGCGCCAGCAGCTTGGCCGGGGAGGCAGATACGCAGTATTTT; cdr3_aa: CASSLAGEADTQYF; v_call: TRBV5-1; j_call: TRBJ2-3; clone_size: .; d_call: .
cdr3_nt: TGTGCCAGCAGCGCCGACAGGGGGAATTCACCCCTCCACTTT; cdr3_aa: CASSADRGNSPLHF; v_call: TRBV9; j_call: TRBJ1-6; clone_size: .; d_call: TRBD1
cdr3_nt: TGTGCCAGCAGCCCCTGGACTGCAACCGGGGAGCTGTTTTTT; cdr3_aa: CASSPWTATGELFF; v_call: TRBV5-6; j_call: TRBJ2-2; clone_size: .; d_call: .
cdr3_nt: TGTGCCAGCAGCGGTTCCCCAAAGCTGGTTTCCTACGAGCAGTACTTC; cdr3_aa: CASSGSPKLVSYEQYF; v_call: TRBV9; j_call: TRBJ2-7; clone_size: large; d_call: .
cdr3_nt: TGTGCCAGTAGTATAATGGGCCCAGATACGCAGTATTTT; cdr3_aa: CASSIMGPDTQYF; v_call: TRBV19; j_call: TRBJ2-3; clone_size: .; d_call: .
cdr3_nt: TGTGCCAGCAGTCCCACAGGGGGTAGGACTGAAGCTTTCTTT; cdr3_aa: CASSPTGGRTEAFF; v_call: TRBV6-5; j_call: TRBJ1-1; clone_size: .; d_call: TRBD1
cdr3_nt: TGTGCCAGCAGTTACTCTCTGACAGGGGATCAGCCCCAGCATTTT; cdr3_aa: CASSYSLTGDQPQHF; v_call: TRBV6-5; j_call: TRBJ1-5; clone_size: .; d_call: TRBD1
cdr3_nt: TGTGCCAGCAGCCGCCGGGACGGCCGTGCTTCTTGGGAAAAACTGTTTTTT; cdr3_aa: CASSRRDGRASWEKLFF; v_call: TRBV7-9; j_call: TRBJ1-4; clone_size: .; d_call: .
cdr3_nt: TGTGCCAGTAGTATACGAGGGGACCACTATGGCTACACCTTC; cdr3_aa: CASSIRGDHYGYTF; v_call: TRBV19; j_call: TRBJ1-2; clone_size: .; d_call: .
cdr3_nt: TGTGCCAGCAGCGTAGATTGGACAGAGGATAACTATGGCTACACCTTC; cdr3_aa: CASSVDWTEDNYGYTF; v_call: TRBV9; j_call: TRBJ1-2; clone_size: .; d_call: .
cdr3_nt: TGTGCCAGCAGCGGCCTGGGACTAGCGGGGACACCCGGCTACAATGAGCAGTTCTTC; cdr3_aa: CASSGLGLAGTPGYNEQFF; v_call: TRBV7-8; j_call: TRBJ2-1; clone_size: .; d_call: TRBD2
cdr3_nt: TGCGCCAGCAGCTTGAAGTCAGGGGGTAATGAAAAACTGTTTTTT; cdr3_aa: CASSLKSGGNEKLFF; v_call: TRBV5-1; j_call: TRBJ1-4; clone_size: few; d_call: TRBD1
cdr3_nt: TGTGCCATACCTTGGTACCGCACAGATACGCAGTATTTT; cdr3_aa: CAIPWYRTDTQYF; v_call: TRBV19; j_call: TRBJ2-3; clone_size: .; d_call: .
cdr3_nt: TGTGCCAGCAGGACAGTCTCCTACAATGAGCAGTTCTTC; cdr3_aa: CASRTVSYNEQFF; v_call: TRBV2; j_call: TRBJ2-1; clone_size: .; d_call: .
cdr3_nt: TGTGCCAGCAGTGAACTACAGGGGGCTAACGGGGAGCTGTTTTTT; cdr3_aa: CASSELQGANGELFF; v_call: TRBV2; j_call: TRBJ2-2; clone_size: .; d_call: TRBD1
cdr3_nt: TGCGCCAGCAGCACGCGGACTAGCGGGGGCACCGGGGAGCTGTTTTTT; cdr3_aa: CASSTRTSGGTGELFF; v_call: TRBV5-1; j_call: TRBJ2-2; clone_size: .; d_call: TRBD2
cdr3_nt: TGTGCCAGCAGCTTGGCAGAACGGACCTTTAGCACTGAAGCTTTCTTT; cdr3_aa: CASSLAERTFSTEAFF; v_call: TRBV5-6; j_call: TRBJ1-1; clone_size: .; d_call: .
cdr3_nt: TGTGCCAGCAGTGTACAGGGGGCGCGTGGTTCACCCCTCCACTTT; cdr3_aa: CASSVQGARGSPLHF; v_call: TRBV6-5; j_call: TRBJ1-6; clone_size: .; d_call: TRBD1
cdr3_nt: TGCGCCAGCAGCCAAGATCCCCGGGGGGCGAATAATTCACCCCTCCACTTT; cdr3_aa: CASSQDPRGANNSPLHF; v_call: TRBV4-3; j_call: TRBJ1-6; clone_size: .; d_call: .
cdr3_nt: TGTGCCAGCAGTTACACCGGGGGAACAAACATTCAGTACTTC; cdr3_aa: CASSYTGGTNIQYF; v_call: TRBV6-5; j_call: TRBJ2-4; clone_size: .; d_call: .
cdr3_nt: TGCGCCAGCAGCTCGACAGGGAACAATGAGCAGTTCTTC; cdr3_aa: CASSSTGNNEQFF; v_call: TRBV5-1; j_call: TRBJ2-1; clone_size: .; d_call: TRBD1
cdr3_nt: TGCGCCAGCAGTGAGCCCTACTACGAGCAGTACTTC; cdr3_aa: CASSEPYYEQYF; v_call: TRBV10-2; j_call: TRBJ2-7; clone_size: .; d_call: .
cdr3_nt: TGCGCCAGCAGTGAGCCCTACTACGAGCAGTACTTC; cdr3_aa: CASSEPYYEQYF; v_call: TRBV10-2; j_call: TRBJ2-7; clone_size: .; d_call: .
cdr3_nt: TGCGCCAGCAGCCAAGATCGGCGGGACACAGATACGCAGTATTTT; cdr3_aa: CASSQDRRDTDTQYF; v_call: TRBV4-3; j_call: TRBJ2-3; clone_size: once; d_call: .
cdr3_nt: TGTGCCAGCAGCTTGGCCTCGGCAGGGAGCAATTCACCCCTCCACTTT; cdr3_aa: CASSLASAGSNSPLHF; v_call: TRBV5-6; j_call: TRBJ1-6; clone_size: .; d_call: .
cdr3_nt: TGTGCCAGCAGCTTAGCGGCGAGCGGGGGGGCCGGGGATACGCAGTATTTT; cdr3_aa: CASSLAASGGAGDTQYF; v_call: TRBV7-2; j_call: TRBJ2-3; clone_size: .; d_call: TRBD2
cdr3_nt: TGCGCCAGCAGCGCGGCGAGCGGAGGGCGCACAGATACGCAGTATTTT; cdr3_aa: CASSAASGGRTDTQYF; v_call: TRBV5-1; j_call: TRBJ2-3; clone_size: .; d_call: .